This entry lists 14 T cell receptor beta chains sequenced from one sample in a study of cytomegalovirus exposure and HLA in healthy donors. The PCR made use of 60 Vbeta and 13 Jbeta primers. Some clones are missing from TCRdb's copy, which holds only in-frame ones; the method was immunoSEQ multiplex PCR. The sample records roughly 180,000 clones, approximately 80% being singletons. The sequenced material came from PBMCs. Receptors were obtained from a man younger than 35 in good health and CMV-seronegative.

The gene calls are TRBV19 and TRBJ2-1; 10 bases are a match to TRBD2. Looked up from germline, CDR1 is LNHDA and CDR2 is SQIVND (reference sequence). CDR3 length: 16 residues. J was trimmed by 0 bases and V by 5 bases; bases with no gene match: 4. The CDR3 sequence is CASSSLAGISYNEQFF. For the CDR3, the DNA is TGTGCCAGTAGTTCACTAGCGGGAATCTCCTACAATGAGCAGTTCTTC.

The gene calls are TRBV7-3 and TRBJ1-1, with a tentative D call TRBD1 (6 bases). The germline V gene has CDR1 SGHTA and CDR2 FQGTGA. This CDR3 contains 14 residues. V lost 6 bases to trimming and J lost 1 base, with 12 bases between them. The CDR3 reads CASRQQGSNTEAFF. As DNA, the CDR3 is TGTGCCAGCAGACAACAGGGATCGAACACTGAAGCTTTCTTT.

This chain joins TRBV5-4 and TRBJ2-5, with TRBD2 matching over 13 bases. The J segment lost 4 bases and the V segment lost 4 bases, leaving 7 bases of the junction unmatched. Per the germline V gene, CDR1 is SGHNT and CDR2 is YYREEE (reference sequence). The CDR3 loop spans 16 amino acids. The CDR3 sequence is CASSRTSGGLGETQYF. The CDR3 DNA sequence: TGTGCCAGCAGCCGGACTAGCGGGGGCTTGGGAGAGACCCAGTACTTC.

The chain links TRBV9 to TRBJ2-1; maybe TRBD2 (5 bases). CDR3 length: 15 amino acids. The germline V gene has CDR1 SGDLS and CDR2 YYNGEE. Between the trimmed V and J ends, which lost 3 bases and 0 bases, there was a span of 10 bases. The CDR3 region has the DNA TGTGCCAGCAGCGATAGCGCTAGCTCCTACAATGAGCAGTTCTTC. Translated, it gives CASSDSASSYNEQFF.

V gene TRBV5-1 combines with J gene TRBJ1-6; TRBD1 agrees at 10 bases. Germline CDR1 is SGHRS and CDR2 is YFSETQ. CDR3 length equals 15 residues. After removal of 0 bases from V and 8 bases from J, the junction contained 2 bases not matched to a gene. CDR3 residues: CASSLVGTGDSPLHF. The CDR3 bases are TGCGCCAGCAGCTTGGTGGGGACAGGGGATTCACCCCTCCACTTT.

The V call is TRBV6-1, the J call TRBJ1-1; D is perhaps TRBD1 (5 bases). The CDR3 loop spans 13 amino acids. Germline V gene lookup returns CDR1 MNHNS and CDR2 SASEGT. Trimming pared 8 bases from V and 4 bases from J, leaving 14 bases between. The CDR3: CASRRGIRTEAFF. Written as DNA, the CDR3 is TGTGCCAGCCGTAGGGGCATTCGCACTGAAGCTTTCTTT.

This chain joins TRBV2 and TRBJ1-2, with TRBD1 identical over 7 bases. This CDR3 region has 12 residues. V lost 6 bases to trimming and J lost 6 bases; unmatched junction nucleotides: 4. The germline gives CDR1 SNHLY, CDR2 FYNNEI. The CDR3 spells CASRRGLHGYTF. The CDR3 DNA is TGTGCCAGCAGAAGGGGGCTCCATGGCTACACCTTC.

The CDR3 reads CASSFSMQGPTYNEQFF. Here the CDR3 DNA reads TGTGCCAGCAGCTTCTCTATGCAGGGGCCGACCTACAATGAGCAGTTCTTC. This chain uses TRBV7-9 with TRBJ2-1; D is perhaps TRBD1 (6 bases). CDR3 length equals 17 residues. From germline, CDR1 is SEHNR and CDR2 FQNEAQ (reference sequence). Trimming took 3 bases from V and 2 from J, leaving 17 bases between them.

The chain is built from TRBV11-1 and TRBJ2-7; tentatively, D is TRBD1 (6 bases). The CDR3 totals 15 residues. V lost 2 bases and J lost 4, with 15 bases in between. Germline assignment: CDR1 SGHAT and CDR2 FQDESV (reference sequence). CDR3 sequence (DNA): TGTGCCAGCAGCTTAACAGGGACAATTGCGTACGAGCAGTACTTC. Its translation: CASSLTGTIAYEQYF.

The chain couples TRBV19 to TRBJ1-6; a possible D gene is TRBD1 (5 bases). The V end lost 7 bases, the J end lost 9 bases, and 16 bases lay between the germline ends. The germline V gene encodes CDR1 LNHDA and CDR2 SQIVND (reference sequence). The CDR3 is made up of 14 amino acids. DNA for the CDR3: TGTGCCAGTACCTGGGGGGTCGGTGGTTCACCCCTCCACTTT. It is translated as CASTWGVGGSPLHF. Using reference TRBV19 and TRBJ1-6 for the parts outside the CDR3, the full variable domain is DGGITQSPKYLFRKEGQNVTLSCEQNLNHDAMYWYRQDPGQGLRLIYYSQIVNDFQKGDIAEGYSVSREKKESFPLTVTSAQKNPTAFYLCASTWGVGGSPLHFGNGTRLTVT.

The chain combines TRBV28 with TRBJ2-3; D is unresolved. Germline lookup yields CDR1 MDHEN and CDR2 SYDVKM. Trimming removed 2 bases at V and 2 bases at J, with 8 bases between. The CDR3 has 14 residues. For the CDR3, the DNA is TGTGCCAGCAGTTTAGCTAGTATCACAGATACGCAGTATTTT. It translates to CASSLASITDTQYF.

This clone showed up just once. The rearrangement joins TRBV2 to TRBJ2-5; 7 bases are a match to TRBD1. Germline V lookup: CDR1 SNHLY, CDR2 FYNNEI. The CDR3 spans 16 residues. V shed 6 bases and J 5 bases; nucleotides not matched to a gene: 15. As DNA, the CDR3 is TGTGCCAGCAGCCCATTCGGACAGGTCCGGTCGGAGACCCAGTACTTC. Its translation is CASSPFGQVRSETQYF. The variable domain in full, completed from reference TRBV2 and TRBJ2-5, reads EPEVTQTPSHQVTQMGQEVILRCVPISNHLYFYWYRQILGQKVEFLVSFYNNEISEKSEIFDDQFSVERPDGSNFTLKIRSTKLEDSAMYFCASSPFGQVRSETQYFGPGTRLLVL.

The genes are TRBV18 and TRBJ1-2, with 11 nucleotides matching TRBD1. This CDR3 contains 16 residues. CDR1 is KGHSH, CDR2 LQKENI, per germline. J gave up 4 bases and V 1 base, and 5 bases lay outside the gene matches. The CDR3 DNA is TGTGCCAGCTCACCACGTTCCGGGACAGGGGGCTATGGCTACACCTTC. It is translated as CASSPRSGTGGYGYTF.

In DNA form, the CDR3 reads TGTGCCAGCTCCCCTGACAGGGGTAATCAGCCCCAGCATTTT. Its protein product is CASSPDRGNQPQHF. The V call is TRBV18, the J call TRBJ1-5, with 8 bases that match TRBD1. J was trimmed by 4 bases and V by 6 bases; bases with no gene match: 5. The germline V gene has CDR1 KGHSH and CDR2 LQKENI. This CDR3 region has 14 residues. The variable domain in full, with the rest retrieved from reference TRBV18 and TRBJ1-5, is NAGVMQNPRHLVRRRGQEARLRCSPMKGHSHVYWYRQLPEEGLKFMVYLQKENIIDESGMPKERFSAEFPKEGPSILRIQQVVRGDSAAYFCASSPDRGNQPQHFGDGTRLSIL.